A selection of T cell receptor beta chains follows, all from one sample in a study of T cells in Graves' hyperthyroidism and ophthalmopathy. Each CDR3 protein is one row after TCRdb ran MiXCR on the multiplex PCR reads. The sample lists some 440,000 distinct CDR3 sequences, 15% to 19% occurring once. The sample consisted of blood. The source of these receptors is a woman between 18 and 29 years old with Graves' hyperthyroidism. Each CDR3 is given with its conserved first and last residue. Fields, in order: V gene, clone size, CDR3 length, D gene, J gene, CDR3 DNA, CDR3 protein. The D gene is left open where the match is weak. Only some rows state a clone size, as once, few, many or a class for expanded clones.

>TRBV18|few|15|NA|TRBJ2-1
TGTGCCAGCTCTCAGGGTGACCTTACCTACAATGAGCAGGTCTTC
CASSQGDLTYNEQVF
>TRBV10-3|many|12|NA|TRBJ1-6
TGTGCCATCAGTGAGTCCGAACCACCCCTCCACTTT
CAISESEPPLHF
>TRBV11-2|once|14|NA|TRBJ2-5
TGTGCCAGCAGCTCGAACAGGGCTCGGCGGACCCAGTACTTC
CASSSNRARRTQYF
>TRBV20-1|few|13|NA|TRBJ2-2
TGCAGTGCTAGTAAACTTAACACCGGGGAGCTGTTTTTT
CSASKLNTGELFF
>TRBV6-5|NA|14|NA|TRBJ1-2
TGTGCCAGCAGTTACTGGTGGCCCTTGGGAGGCTACACCTTC
CASSYWWPLGGYTF
>TRBV27|many|15|TRBD2|TRBJ2-3
TGTGCCAGCTTATCTCTAGCGGGGGCGTCAGATACGCAGTATTTT
CASLSLAGASDTQYF
>TRBV6-9|NA|15|NA|TRBJ1-6
TGTGCCAGCAGTTACGCGGGGGCGGGCAATTCACCCCTCCACTTT
CASSYAGAGNSPLHF
>TRBV7-8|few|17|TRBD1|TRBJ2-7
TGTGCCAGCAGCTTAGCGACGACAGGGATCTACTCCTACGAGCAGTACTTC
CASSLATTGIYSYEQYF
>TRBV19|few|13|NA|TRBJ2-3
TGTGCCAGTAGTGGACGCTCACAAGATACGCAGTATTTT
CASSGRSQDTQYF
>TRBV12-3/TRBV12-4|many|14|NA|TRBJ2-1
TGTGCCAGCAGTTTCCGGACCCGCCGCAATGAGCAGTTCTTC
CASSFRTRRNEQFF
>TRBV7-2|many|13|NA|TRBJ2-5
TGTGCCAGCAGCTCGCCTTCTCAAGAGACCCAGTACTTC
CASSSPSQETQYF
>TRBV9|NA|16|TRBD1|TRBJ2-7
TGTGCCAGCAGCGTTCTAGCGGGACAGGGGGCTCACGAGCAGTACTTC
CASSVLAGQGAHEQYF
>TRBV20-1|NA|13|NA|TRBJ1-2
TGCAGTGCTATTGGGGGGGGACTAGCTGGCTACACCTTC
CSAIGGGLAGYTF
>TRBV6-1|many|17|TRBD1|TRBJ2-7
TGTGCCAGCAGTGCCTCAGGACAGGGGCCCCCGCGAAACGAGCAGTACTTC
CASSASGQGPPRNEQYF
>TRBV29-1|many|11|NA|TRBJ2-1
TGCAGCGTTGAAGAATACAATGAGCAGTTCTTC
CSVEEYNEQFF
>TRBV6-1|many|15|NA|TRBJ2-3
TGTGCCAGCAGCCGGGAAGGGGGAGGGCCGGATACGCAGTATTTT
CASSREGGGPDTQYF
>TRBV27|many|14|NA|TRBJ1-1
TGTGCCAGCATCATCGACCGGGGCAGTCGAGAAGCTTTCTTT
CASIIDRGSREAFF
>TRBV6-1|few|13|NA|TRBJ1-2
TGTGCCAGCAGTTCAGACAGTGACTATGGCTACACCTTC
CASSSDSDYGYTF
>TRBV9|many|16|TRBD2|TRBJ2-2
TGTGCCAGCAGCGTAGACGGGAGGAGGGACACCGGGGAGCTGTTTTTT
CASSVDGRRDTGELFF
>TRBV5-6|many|14|NA|TRBJ1-2
TGTGCCAGCAGCTTGGGGGCGCGAAACTATGGCTACACCTTC
CASSLGARNYGYTF
>TRBV6-2/TRBV6-3|many|15|TRBD1|TRBJ2-4
TGTGCCAGCAGACAGACAGGGTGGTCCAAAAACATTCAGTACTTC
CASRQTGWSKNIQYF
>TRBV28|many|14|TRBD1|TRBJ2-7
TGTGCCAGCAGAAACCGGGACAGTCTTTACGAGCAGTACTTC
CASRNRDSLYEQYF
>TRBV20-1|NA|16|NA|TRBJ1-5
TGCAGTGCTAGCAAGGCAGTGGGCTATAGCAATCAGCCCCAGCATTTT
CSASKAVGYSNQPQHF
>TRBV11-1|NA|15|TRBD1|TRBJ1-2
TGTGCCAGCAGCTTAGCGGAGGACAGGGGATACGGCTACACCTTC
CASSLAEDRGYGYTF
>TRBV29-1|many|13|NA|TRBJ1-1
TGCAGCGTTGAAGAGGGCAGGGCCACTGAAGCTTTCTTT
CSVEEGRATEAFF
>TRBV27|few|16|TRBD1|TRBJ2-3
TGTGCCAGCAGCACCAGGACAGGGACTTCCACAGATACGCAGTATTTT
CASSTRTGTSTDTQYF
>TRBV12-3/TRBV12-4|many|13|NA|TRBJ2-1
TGTGCCAGCAGTCCGATCACAGGGAATGAGCAGTTCTTC
CASSPITGNEQFF
>TRBV20-1|many|13|TRBD1|TRBJ2-1
TGCAGTGCCGAGGACAGGCCCTACAATGAGCAGTTCTTC
CSAEDRPYNEQFF
>TRBV20-1|NA|12|NA|TRBJ2-7
TGCAGTGCCTTGGTGGGGGGATACGAGCAGTACTTC
CSALVGGYEQYF
>TRBV12-3/TRBV12-4|many|14|NA|TRBJ2-7
TGTGCCAGCACCCACCGCAGTGCCCCCTACGAGCAGTACTTC
CASTHRSAPYEQYF
>TRBV6-1|few|15|TRBD1|TRBJ1-5
TGTGCCAGCAGCAACGGACAGGGGGCAAATCAGCCCCAGCATTTT
CASSNGQGANQPQHF
>TRBV20-1|few|17|TRBD2|TRBJ2-5
TGCAGTGCTAGCCCCGTTACCGCTAGCGGCCCCGGGCAGTCCCAGTACTTC
CSASPVTASGPGQSQYF
>TRBV28|few|15|NA|TRBJ1-4
TGTGCCAGCAGTTTAGTTTCAGGGTACAGGGAAAAACTGTTTTTT
CASSLVSGYREKLFF
>TRBV7-3|NA|14|NA|TRBJ2-5
TGTGCCAGCAGCCCCGTTGCAGGGGGGGCGAGCCAGTACTTC
CASSPVAGGASQYF
>TRBV27|many|15|NA|TRBJ1-6
TGTGCCAGCAGTCCCACAGGGAGGTGGAATTCACCCCTCCACTTT
CASSPTGRWNSPLHF
>TRBV4-3|NA|15|NA|TRBJ2-7
TGCGCCAGCAGCCAAGAAATGAAAAGCTACTACGAGCAGTACTTC
CASSQEMKSYYEQYF
>TRBV7-6|NA|13|TRBD1|TRBJ2-2
TGTGCCAGCAGCCCAGGGGGAAACGGGGAGCTGTTTTTT
CASSPGGNGELFF
>TRBV6-1|many|12|NA|TRBJ1-2
TGTGCCAGCAGTGTTTTAGGGGGGGGCTACACCTTC
CASSVLGGGYTF
>TRBV18|NA|14|TRBD1|TRBJ1-2
TGTGCCAGCTCACCTACAGGGGTAGACTATGGCCACACCTTC
CASSPTGVDYGHTF
>TRBV3-1|few|17|TRBD1|TRBJ1-3
TGTGCCAGCAGCCTCGGACAGGGGGCTTTATCTGGAAACACCATATATTTT
CASSLGQGALSGNTIYF
>TRBV10-3|many|20|TRBD2|TRBJ2-1
TGTGCCATCAGTGAGTTAAAAGGCGGGAGCGCGGGCAGGTCTAAAGATGAGCAGTTCTTC
CAISELKGGSAGRSKDEQFF
>TRBV5-1|NA|13|NA|TRBJ2-2
TGCGTCAGCAGCTTAGGGGGGCCCGGGGAGCTGTTTTTT
CVSSLGGPGELFF
>TRBV7-9|many|14|NA|TRBJ2-2
TGTGCCAGCTTGGGCCCGACTGGGACCGGGGAGCTGTTTTTT
CASLGPTGTGELFF
>TRBV20-1|few|15|NA|TRBJ2-7
TGCAGTGCTCTCCTTTCGGTGGCGAGCTCCTACGAGCAGTACTTC
CSALLSVASSYEQYF
>TRBV12-3/TRBV12-4|many|13|NA|TRBJ2-1
TGTGCCAGCAGGTCGTGGAACGGGAATGAGCAGTTCTTC
CASRSWNGNEQFF
>TRBV6-1|many|15|TRBD2|TRBJ2-7
TGTGCCAGCAGTGAAAGGGCTAGCGGGCCTTACGAGCAGTACTTC
CASSERASGPYEQYF
>TRBV7-9|NA|14|NA|TRBJ2-7
TGTGCCAGCAGCTTAGCGGGGACCCTCTACGAGCAGTACTTC
CASSLAGTLYEQYF
>TRBV12-3/TRBV12-4|many|14|NA|TRBJ1-3
TGTGCCAGCAGAGGTTCAGGCTCTGGAAACACCATATATTTT
CASRGSGSGNTIYF
>TRBV6-6|many|17|NA|TRBJ1-1
TGTGCCAGCAGTTACTCGTCCCCTCGAGGTTTGAACACTGAAGCTTTCTTT
CASSYSSPRGLNTEAFF
>TRBV5-1|many|14|TRBD1|TRBJ1-2
TGCGCCAGCAGCCCGAATGACAGGGCGATAGGCTACACCTTC
CASSPNDRAIGYTF
>TRBV12-3/TRBV12-4|many|16|TRBD2|TRBJ2-2
TGTGCCAGCAGTATGCCGGGACTAGCGGACACCGGGGAGCTGTTTTTT
CASSMPGLADTGELFF
>TRBV3-1|NA|12|NA|TRBJ1-2
TGTGCCAGCAGCCAAGACCTCCGGGGCTACACCTTC
CASSQDLRGYTF
>TRBV20-1|many|16|TRBD1|TRBJ1-5
TGCAGTGCTAGAGCGGGACAGCCCTATAGCAATCAGCCCCAGCATTTT
CSARAGQPYSNQPQHF